The text below deals with one T cell receptor beta chain. What it binds is not known. The data are from a study of early T cells in non-severe SARS-CoV-2 infection. Study at large: Chains stayed unpaired after sequencing of bulk RNA from unsorted whole blood. General study points: Private and CD4 specificities were missed by VDJdb matching, skewed to anti-spike CD8.

Individual cDNA molecules received unique molecular identifiers. Each CDR3 protein gets one entry after TCRdb re-called the 5' RACE reads with MiXCR. This table holds tens of thousands of distinct CDR3 sequences, over 10% found once. The specimen was whole blood. This receptor was taken from an adult who was a healthcare worker with PCR-confirmed SARS-CoV-2 infection or an uninfected control (not recorded which).

Here the CDR3 DNA reads TGTGCCGTCAAGGGAAGGGAACACACCGGGGAGCTGTTTTTT. Residues: CAVKGREHTGELFF. V is TRBV6-5 and J is TRBJ2-2; D is undetermined. The CDR3 has 14 amino acids. V gave up 11 bases and J gave up 3 bases, with 16 bases separating them. From germline, CDR1 is MNHEY and CDR2 SVGAGI.